In its sample, the clone carrying this TCR beta chain was seen once. The CDR3 has 17 amino acids. Germline V gene lookup returns CDR1 SNHLY and CDR2 FYNNEI. Deletions cut 7 bases from V and 0 bases from J, with 19 bases between. The data were obtained in a study of blood T cell repertoires in COVID-19. Produced via immunoSEQ multiplex PCR; TCRdb's table is partial and in-frame only. The sample consists of about 200,000 clones, 87% of them appearing once. The rearrangement joins TRBV2 to TRBJ1-5, with D maybe TRBD1 (6 bases). The sequenced sample consisted of peripheral blood. The receptor was isolated from a man aged 55 to 70 with active or convalescent COVID-19. CDR3 sequence: CASTPLRTAYSNQPQHF. The CDR3, as DNA: TGTGCCAGCACCCCCCTAAGGACAGCCTATAGCAATCAGCCCCAGCATTTT.